This T cell receptor beta chain came from a study of CD8+ T cells in alopecia areata. Study in general: Treated patients were given 5 to 10 mg oral tofacitinib twice daily.

The sequencing template was cDNA reverse transcribed from extracted RNA. Data came from immunoSEQ multiplex PCR; TCRdb stores just in-frame clones and leaves some out. The sample holds roughly 180,000 clones, about 53% seen once. Indicated treatment: oral pan-JAK inhibitor, 5-10 mg twice daily. Germline assignment: CDR1 SGDLS and CDR2 YYNGEE. The CDR3 is 15 residues long. V lost 5 bases to trimming and J lost 3 bases; unmatched junction nucleotides: 5. V is TRBV9 and J is TRBJ2-2, with 9 bases fitting TRBD2. The receptor was derived from a human donor with alopecia areata. The starting material was CD8+ T cells sorted from blood, obtained at week 24, from a patient treated with tofacitinib. The CDR3 loop reads CASRPTSGDTGELFF. In DNA, the CDR3 is TGTGCCAGCAGGCCGACTAGCGGAGACACCGGGGAGCTGTTTTTT.